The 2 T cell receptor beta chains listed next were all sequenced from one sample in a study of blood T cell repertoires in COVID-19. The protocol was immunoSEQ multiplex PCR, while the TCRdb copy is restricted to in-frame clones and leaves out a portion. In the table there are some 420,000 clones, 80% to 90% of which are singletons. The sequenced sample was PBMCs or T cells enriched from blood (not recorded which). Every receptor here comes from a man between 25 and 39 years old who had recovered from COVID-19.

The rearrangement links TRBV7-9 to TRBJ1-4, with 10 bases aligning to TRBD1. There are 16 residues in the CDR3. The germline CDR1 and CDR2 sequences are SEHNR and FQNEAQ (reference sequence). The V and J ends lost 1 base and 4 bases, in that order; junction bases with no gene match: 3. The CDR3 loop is CASSLGDRGLNEKLFF. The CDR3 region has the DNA TGTGCCAGCAGCTTAGGAGACAGGGGGCTTAATGAAAAACTGTTTTTT.

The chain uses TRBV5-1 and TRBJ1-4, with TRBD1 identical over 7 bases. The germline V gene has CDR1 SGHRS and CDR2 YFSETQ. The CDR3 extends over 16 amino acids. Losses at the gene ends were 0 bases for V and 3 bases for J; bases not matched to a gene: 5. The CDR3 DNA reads TGCGCCAGCAGCTTGGGGACAGGCGTTGCTAATGAAAAACTGTTTTTT. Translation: CASSLGTGVANEKLFF.